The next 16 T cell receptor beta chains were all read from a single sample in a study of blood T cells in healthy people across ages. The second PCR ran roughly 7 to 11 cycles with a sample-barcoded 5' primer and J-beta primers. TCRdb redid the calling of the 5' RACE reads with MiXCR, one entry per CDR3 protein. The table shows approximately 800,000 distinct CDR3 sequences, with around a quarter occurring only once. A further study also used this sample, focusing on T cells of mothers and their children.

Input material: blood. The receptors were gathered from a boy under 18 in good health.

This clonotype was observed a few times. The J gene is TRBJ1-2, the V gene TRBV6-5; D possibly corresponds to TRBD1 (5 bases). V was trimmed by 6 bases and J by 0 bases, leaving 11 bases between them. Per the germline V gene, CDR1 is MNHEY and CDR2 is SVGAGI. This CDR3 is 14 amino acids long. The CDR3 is CASRDMRSNYGYTF. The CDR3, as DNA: TGTGCCAGCAGGGACATGAGATCTAACTATGGCTACACCTTC.

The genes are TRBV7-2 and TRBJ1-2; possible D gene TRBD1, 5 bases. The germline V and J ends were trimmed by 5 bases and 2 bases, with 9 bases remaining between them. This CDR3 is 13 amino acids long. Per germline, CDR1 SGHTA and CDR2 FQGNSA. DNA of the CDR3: TGTGCCAGCAGCCGGGGACGGAACTATGGCTACACCTTC. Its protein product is CASSRGRNYGYTF.

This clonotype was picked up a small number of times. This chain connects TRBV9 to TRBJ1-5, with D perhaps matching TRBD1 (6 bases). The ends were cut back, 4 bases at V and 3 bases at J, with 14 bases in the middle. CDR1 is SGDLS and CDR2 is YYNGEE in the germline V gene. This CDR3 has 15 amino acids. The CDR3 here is CASSPQGLNNQPQHF. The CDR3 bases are TGTGCCAGCAGCCCCCAGGGGTTAAACAATCAGCCCCAGCATTTT.

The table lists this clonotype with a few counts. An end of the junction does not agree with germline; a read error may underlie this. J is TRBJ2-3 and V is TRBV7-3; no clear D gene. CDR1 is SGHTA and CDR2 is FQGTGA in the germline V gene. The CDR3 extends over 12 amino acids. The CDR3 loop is CASGFRADTQYF. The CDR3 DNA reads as TGTGCCAGCGGCTTTCGAGCAGATACGCAGTATTTT. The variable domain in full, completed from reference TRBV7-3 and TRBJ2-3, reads GAGVSQTPSNKVTEKGKYVELRCDPISGHTALYWYRQSLGQGPEFLIYFQGTGAADDSGLPNDRFFAVRPEGSVSTLKIQRTERGDSAVYLCASGFRADTQYFGPGTRLTVL.

For the CDR3, the DNA is TGTGCCAGCAGTCCCCAGACAGAAGCCTATGGCTACACCTTC. It is translated as CASSPQTEAYGYTF. The rearrangement joins TRBV6-5 to TRBJ1-2, with D perhaps matching TRBD1 (5 bases). Trimming stripped 5 bases from V and 4 bases from J, with 14 bases between. CDR3 length equals 14 residues. Germline lookup yields CDR1 MNHEY and CDR2 SVGAGI.

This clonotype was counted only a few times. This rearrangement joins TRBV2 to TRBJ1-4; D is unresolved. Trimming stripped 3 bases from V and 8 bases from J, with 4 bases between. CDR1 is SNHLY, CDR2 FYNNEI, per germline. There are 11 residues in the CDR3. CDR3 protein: CASSEAEKLFF. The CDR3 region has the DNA TGTGCCAGCAGTGAGGCAGAAAAACTGTTTTTT.

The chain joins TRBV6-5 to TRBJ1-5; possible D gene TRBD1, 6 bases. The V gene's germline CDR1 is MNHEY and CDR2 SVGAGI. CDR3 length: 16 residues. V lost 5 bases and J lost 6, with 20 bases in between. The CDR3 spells CASSPRTGGQGQPQHF. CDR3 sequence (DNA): TGTGCCAGCAGTCCCAGAACTGGGGGGCAGGGTCAGCCCCAGCATTTT.

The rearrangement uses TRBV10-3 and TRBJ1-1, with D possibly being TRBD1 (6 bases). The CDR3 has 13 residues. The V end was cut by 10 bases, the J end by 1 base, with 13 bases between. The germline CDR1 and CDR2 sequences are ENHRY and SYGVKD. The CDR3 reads CATGTPKNTEAFF. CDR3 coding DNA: TGTGCCACGGGGACACCCAAGAACACTGAAGCTTTCTTT.

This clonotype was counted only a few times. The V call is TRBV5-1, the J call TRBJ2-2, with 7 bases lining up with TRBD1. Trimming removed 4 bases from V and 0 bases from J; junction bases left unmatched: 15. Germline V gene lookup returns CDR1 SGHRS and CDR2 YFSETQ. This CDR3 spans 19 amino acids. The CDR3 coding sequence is TGCGCCAGCAGCCCCTCCCTTCGGGACAGCCTTTCGAACACCGGGGAGCTGTTTTTT. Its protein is CASSPSLRDSLSNTGELFF.

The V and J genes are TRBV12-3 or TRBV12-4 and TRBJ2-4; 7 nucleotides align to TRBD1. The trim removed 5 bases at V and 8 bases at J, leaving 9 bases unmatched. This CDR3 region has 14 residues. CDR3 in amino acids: CASSLRGFADIQYF. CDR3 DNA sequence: TGTGCCAGCAGTCTCAGGGGGTTCGCAGACATTCAGTACTTC.

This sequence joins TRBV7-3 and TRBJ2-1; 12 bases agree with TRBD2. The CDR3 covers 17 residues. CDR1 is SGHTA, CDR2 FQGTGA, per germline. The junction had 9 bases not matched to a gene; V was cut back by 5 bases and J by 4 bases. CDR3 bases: TGTGCCAGCAGCCTTTTACCGGGACTAGCGGGTTACAATGAGCAGTTCTTC. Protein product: CASSLLPGLAGYNEQFF.

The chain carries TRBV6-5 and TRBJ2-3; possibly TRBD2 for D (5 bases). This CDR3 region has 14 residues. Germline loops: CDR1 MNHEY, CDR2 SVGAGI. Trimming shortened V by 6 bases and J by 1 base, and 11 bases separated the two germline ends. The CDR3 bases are TGTGCCAGCAGCGCCGGACTTGGCACAGATACGCAGTATTTT. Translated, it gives CASSAGLGTDTQYF.

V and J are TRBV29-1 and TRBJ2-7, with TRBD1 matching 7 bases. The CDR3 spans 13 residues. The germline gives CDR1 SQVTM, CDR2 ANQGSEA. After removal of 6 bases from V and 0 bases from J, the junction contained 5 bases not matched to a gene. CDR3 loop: CSVKTGSSYEQYF. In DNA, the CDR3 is TGCAGCGTAAAGACAGGGAGCTCCTACGAGCAGTACTTC.

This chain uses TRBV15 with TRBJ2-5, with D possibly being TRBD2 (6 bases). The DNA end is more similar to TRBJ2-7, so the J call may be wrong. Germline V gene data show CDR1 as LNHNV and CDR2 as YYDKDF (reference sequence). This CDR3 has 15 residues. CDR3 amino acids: CATSRDSRDVYEQYF. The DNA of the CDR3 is TGTGCCACCAGCAGAGATTCGCGGGACGTCTACGAGCAGTACTTC.

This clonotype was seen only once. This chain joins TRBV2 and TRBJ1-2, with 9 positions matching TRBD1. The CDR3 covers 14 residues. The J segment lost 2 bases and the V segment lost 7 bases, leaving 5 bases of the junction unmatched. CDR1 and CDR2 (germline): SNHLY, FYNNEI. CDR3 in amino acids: CASKWDRENYGYTF. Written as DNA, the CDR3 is TGTGCCAGCAAATGGGACAGGGAAAACTATGGCTACACCTTC.

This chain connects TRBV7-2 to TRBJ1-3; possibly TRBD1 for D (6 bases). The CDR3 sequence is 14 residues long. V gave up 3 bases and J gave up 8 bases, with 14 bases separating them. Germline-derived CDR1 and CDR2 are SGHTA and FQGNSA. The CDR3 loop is CASSFRGRVDTIYF. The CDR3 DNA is TGTGCCAGCAGCTTCCGGGGGCGCGTGGACACCATATATTTT.